The 25 T cell receptor beta chains below were found in one sample sequenced in a study of T cell responses to AZD1222 COVID-19 vaccine. Profiled with immunoSEQ multiplex PCR; TCRdb holds only in-frame clones, not every one. Of 150,000 to 200,000 clones listed, roughly 88% were seen once; the top ten hold about 5.9%. Here the sequenced sample was peripheral blood, taken 28 days after the second AZD1222 dose. The receptor source for this set is an adult who received the AZD1222 COVID-19 vaccine.

This clone is a singleton in its sample. The V and J genes are TRBV5-1 and TRBJ2-5; 7 positions agree with TRBD1. V dropped 0 bases and J dropped 1; count of bases not matched to a gene: 6. This CDR3 spans 16 amino acids. Germline V lookup: CDR1 SGHRS, CDR2 YFSETQ. The CDR3 spells CASSLGPDRVQETQYF. CDR3 sequence (DNA): TGCGCCAGCAGCTTGGGCCCAGACAGGGTCCAAGAGACCCAGTACTTC.

The chain carries TRBV28 and TRBJ1-2; 7 bases are a match to TRBD1. The germline CDR1 and CDR2 sequences are MDHEN and SYDVKM. V was pared by 5 bases and J by 0 bases, with 3 bases of the junction left unmatched. This CDR3 is 14 amino acids long. For the CDR3, the DNA is TGTGCCAGCAGTCCCAGGGGGTCTAACTATGGCTACACCTTC. This gives the protein CASSPRGSNYGYTF.

This chain links TRBV27 with TRBJ2-7; 11 positions match TRBD2. Germline V gene lookup returns CDR1 MNHEY and CDR2 SMNVEV (reference sequence). There are 14 residues in the CDR3. Trimming cost V 6 bases and J 3 bases; bases outside gene matches: 4. The CDR3 spells CASSLSGGGYEQYF. The CDR3 coding sequence is TGTGCCAGCAGCCTTAGCGGGGGGGGCTACGAGCAGTACTTC.

The rearrangement uses TRBV4-1 and TRBJ1-5; D gene uncertain. Germline lookup yields CDR1 MGHRA and CDR2 YSYEKL. CDR3 length equals 16 residues. V was trimmed by 5 bases and J by 2 bases, leaving 16 bases between them. For the CDR3, the DNA is TGCGCCAGCAGCTCTCGTTTGGCTGAAGGCAATCAGCCCCAGCATTTT. Translation: CASSSRLAEGNQPQHF.

The J gene is TRBJ2-1, the V gene TRBV19, with D possibly matching TRBD2 (6 bases). CDR1 is LNHDA, CDR2 SQIVND, per germline (reference sequence). V was trimmed by 9 bases and J by 0 bases, leaving 21 bases between them. The CDR3 sequence is 17 residues long. As DNA, the CDR3 is TGTGCCAGCGCGCCAGGGCCGGGAGAAAGCTCCTACAATGAGCAGTTCTTC. It encodes CASAPGPGESSYNEQFF.

This chain joins TRBV28 and TRBJ1-1; no definite D call. Germline values: CDR1 MDHEN, CDR2 SYDVKM. CDR3 size: 13 residues. V dropped 5 bases and J dropped 7 bases, with 14 bases sitting between them. In DNA, the CDR3 is TGTGCCAGCAGTCTAAATTGGATATATGAAGCTTTCTTT. Translation gives CASSLNWIYEAFF.

The chain employs TRBV5-1 and TRBJ2-7; TRBD2 matches at 11 bases. The CDR3 extends over 16 amino acids. Germline CDR1 and CDR2: SGHRS and YFSETQ. The V gene end was trimmed by 0 bases and the J gene end by 3 bases; junction bases not matched to a gene: 5. The DNA of the CDR3 is TGCGCCAGCAGCTTGGGAACTAGCGGGGGATACTACGAGCAGTACTTC. Protein: CASSLGTSGGYYEQYF.

J is TRBJ2-1 and V is TRBV6-6; 7 bases are shared with TRBD2. Germline CDR1 reads MNHNY; CDR2 reads SVGAGI (reference sequence). Trimming at V came to 6 bases and at J to 5 bases, leaving 7 bases not matched to a gene. The CDR3 is 14 amino acids. The CDR3 sequence is CASRGLVFHNEQFF. CDR3 nucleotides: TGTGCCAGCAGAGGACTAGTCTTCCACAATGAGCAGTTCTTC.

The chain has TRBV28 and TRBJ1-5; D unclear. Per the germline V gene, CDR1 is MDHEN and CDR2 is SYDVKM. CDR3 length equals 15 residues. Trimming stripped 2 bases from V and 2 bases from J, with 10 bases between. The CDR3 nucleotides read TGTGCCAGCAGTTTAAGTGCTCTGGGCAATCAGCCCCAGCATTTT. Encoded protein: CASSLSALGNQPQHF.

The chain recombines TRBV6-5 with TRBJ1-2; D not certain. The germline CDR1 and CDR2 sequences are MNHEY and SVGAGI. The ends were cut back, 0 bases at V and 4 bases at J, with 12 bases in the middle. The CDR3 runs to 15 residues. Written as DNA, the CDR3 is TGTGCCAGCAGTTACTCGCCCTACGGATCCTATGGCTACACCTTC. It yields the protein CASSYSPYGSYGYTF.

The rearrangement links TRBV27 to TRBJ1-2; D ambiguous. CDR3 length: 14 residues. Between the trimmed V and J ends, which lost 4 bases and 13 bases, there was a span of 22 bases. Germline values: CDR1 MNHEY, CDR2 SMNVEV (reference sequence). CDR3 residues: CASSSPNQHSKITF. The CDR3 bases are TGTGCCAGCAGTTCGCCTAACCAGCACTCAAAAATCACCTTC.

J is TRBJ2-1 and V is TRBV5-1; 7 bases agree with TRBD2. The V segment lost 5 bases and the J segment 4 bases; nucleotides outside the gene matches: 6. Germline CDR1 and CDR2: SGHRS and YFSETQ. The CDR3 covers 14 residues. DNA of the CDR3: TGCGCCAGCAGTGGGAGCGGGGCTTACAATGAGCAGTTCTTC. Translated: CASSGSGAYNEQFF.

The chain employs TRBV5-1 and TRBJ2-5; TRBD1 agrees at 8 bases. This CDR3 spans 16 amino acids. Per germline, CDR1 SGHRS and CDR2 YFSETQ. The junction had 9 bases not matched to a gene; V was cut back by 0 bases and J by 5 bases. Here the CDR3 reads CASSLGGTGLGETQYF. DNA of the CDR3: TGCGCCAGCAGCTTGGGCGGGACAGGCCTCGGGGAGACCCAGTACTTC.

The chain carries TRBV30 and TRBJ1-1, with D possibly being TRBD1 (5 bases). CDR3 length: 11 amino acids. The V gene's germline CDR1 is GTSNPN and CDR2 SVGIG (reference sequence). V was cut by 3 bases and J by 6 bases, with 8 bases left in between. CDR3: CAWRWGSEAFF. DNA of the CDR3: TGTGCCTGGAGGTGGGGGTCTGAAGCTTTCTTT. Full variable domain (outside the CDR3, taken from reference TRBV30 and TRBJ1-1): SQTIHQWPATLVQPVGSPLSLECTVEGTSNPNLYWYRQAAGRGLQLLFYSVGIGQISSEVPQNLSASRPQDRQFILSSKKLLLSDSGFYLCAWRWGSEAFFGQGTRLTVV.

This clone was detected once. The V call is TRBV6-5, the J call TRBJ1-6; the match to TRBD1 covers 9 bases. Germline lookup yields CDR1 MNHEY and CDR2 SVGAGI. With 2 bases clipped from V and 9 bases from J, the junction kept 5 bases outside the gene matches. The CDR3 totals 15 residues. The CDR3 here is CASSYAGTGISPLHF. In DNA, the CDR3 is TGTGCCAGCAGTTACGCCGGGACAGGGATTTCACCCCTCCACTTT.

The chain is built from TRBV29-1 and TRBJ2-7; TRBD1 matches 7 bases. The trim removed 7 bases at V and 6 bases at J, leaving 12 bases unmatched. This CDR3 has 13 residues. The germline gives CDR1 SQVTM, CDR2 ANQGSEA. The CDR3 nucleotides are TGCAGCGCGCACGACAGGGCTACTAGCGAGCAGTACTTC. It yields the protein CSAHDRATSEQYF.

The gene calls are TRBV6-6 and TRBJ1-3; TRBD1 aligns across 7 bases. This CDR3 contains 16 residues. Germline V gives CDR1 MNHNY, CDR2 SVGAGI (reference sequence). Trimming cost V 5 bases and J 0 bases; bases outside gene matches: 7. The CDR3 is CASSNRGGHSGNTIYF. Written as DNA, the CDR3 is TGTGCCAGCAGTAACCGAGGGGGCCACTCTGGAAACACCATATATTTT.

This clone was counted only a few times. The chain has TRBV10-1 and TRBJ2-1; tentatively, D is TRBD1 or TRBD2 (6 bases each). CDR3 size: 16 residues. Trimming took off 7 bases at V and 5 bases at J, with 21 bases between the two ends. Germline loops: CDR1 WNHNN, CDR2 SYGVQD (reference sequence). CDR3 in amino acids: CASNHDRGLVDNEQFF. CDR3 sequence (DNA): TGCGCCAGCAACCATGACCGGGGGCTAGTGGACAATGAGCAGTTCTTC.

The chain recombines TRBV5-1 with TRBJ1-5; D remains unclear. CDR3 length: 14 amino acids. Trimming left V 0 bases short and J 5 bases short, with 9 bases between. The V gene's germline CDR1 is SGHRS and CDR2 YFSETQ. The CDR3 is CASSLDRPDQPQHF. The CDR3, as DNA: TGCGCCAGCAGCTTGGATAGACCGGATCAGCCCCAGCATTTT.

The chain couples TRBV10-3 to TRBJ1-6; D unclear. The CDR3 loop spans 16 amino acids. Trimming shortened V by 0 bases and J by 7 bases, and 13 bases separated the two germline ends. Germline V gene lookup returns CDR1 ENHRY and CDR2 SYGVKD. Written as DNA, the CDR3 is TGTGCCATCAGTGAGTCGGATTCACACTCGAATTCACCCCTCCACTTT. Translation: CAISESDSHSNSPLHF.

This chain uses TRBV4-2 with TRBJ1-2; TRBD1 aligns across 7 bases. The germline CDR1 and CDR2 sequences are LGHNA and YNFKEQ. The CDR3 is made up of 18 amino acids. The V gene end was trimmed by 1 base and the J gene end by 0 bases; junction bases not matched to a gene: 11. The CDR3 nucleotides are TGTGCCAGCAGCCAAGGAGGGACAGCAATTCAAGCTAACTATGGCTACACCTTC. This codes for CASSQGGTAIQANYGYTF.

The chain employs TRBV4-3 and TRBJ2-2; maybe TRBD1 (6 bases). Trimming took off 4 bases at V and 4 bases at J, with 19 bases between the two ends. The CDR3 length is 17 residues. Germline V CDR1 and CDR2: LGHNA, YSLEER. The CDR3 nucleotides are TGCGCCAGCAGCCCCAAATCAGGTCAGGGGTTCACCGGGGAGCTGTTTTTT. Translated: CASSPKSGQGFTGELFF.

The DNA of the CDR3 is TGCAGCGTTCATACCGGGACAGGGGGCACTGAAGCTTTCTTT. The encoded protein is CSVHTGTGGTEAFF. The rearrangement joins TRBV29-1 to TRBJ1-1; 11 bases match TRBD1. There are 14 residues in the CDR3. The germline V gene has CDR1 SQVTM and CDR2 ANQGSEA. The junction had 6 bases not matched to a gene; V was cut back by 5 bases and J by 4 bases.

In its sample, this clone was seen a few times. The V call is TRBV5-1, the J call TRBJ2-7, with 10 positions matching TRBD1. The V segment lost 2 bases and the J segment 0 bases; nucleotides outside the gene matches: 5. The CDR3 runs to 16 residues. From germline, CDR1 is SGHRS and CDR2 YFSETQ. The CDR3, as DNA: TGCGCCAGCAGCTTAGGGACAGGGGCGAGCTCCTACGAGCAGTACTTC. This gives the protein CASSLGTGASSYEQYF.

The chain is built from TRBV20-1 and TRBJ2-5; 7 bases are a match to TRBD1. The CDR3 is 16 residues long. CDR1 is DFQATT and CDR2 is SNEGSKA in the germline V gene (reference sequence). The V segment lost 4 bases and the J segment 2 bases; nucleotides outside the gene matches: 13. Here the CDR3 DNA reads TGCAGTGCTACTGAACTGACCAGGGGGATACAAGAGACCCAGTACTTC. Its translation is CSATELTRGIQETQYF.